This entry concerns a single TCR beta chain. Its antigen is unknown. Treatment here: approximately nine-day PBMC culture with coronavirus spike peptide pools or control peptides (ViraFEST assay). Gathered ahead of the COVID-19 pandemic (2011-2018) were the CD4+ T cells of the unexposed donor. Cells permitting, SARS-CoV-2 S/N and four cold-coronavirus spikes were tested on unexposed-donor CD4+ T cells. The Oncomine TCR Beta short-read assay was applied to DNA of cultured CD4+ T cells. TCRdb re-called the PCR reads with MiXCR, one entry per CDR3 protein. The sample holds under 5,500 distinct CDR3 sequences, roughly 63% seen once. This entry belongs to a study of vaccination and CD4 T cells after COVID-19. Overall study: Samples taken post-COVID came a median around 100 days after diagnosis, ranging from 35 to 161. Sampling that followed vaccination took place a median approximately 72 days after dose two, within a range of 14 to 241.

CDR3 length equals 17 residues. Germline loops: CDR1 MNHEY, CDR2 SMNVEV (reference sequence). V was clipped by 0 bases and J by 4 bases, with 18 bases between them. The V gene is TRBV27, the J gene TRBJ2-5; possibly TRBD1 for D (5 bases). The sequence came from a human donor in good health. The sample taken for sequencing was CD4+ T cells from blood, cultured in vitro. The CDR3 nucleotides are TGTGCCAGCAGTTTATCGGTGGGGCAGGGTGGAGTAGAGACCCAGTACTTC. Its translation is CASSLSVGQGGVETQYF.